This is a list of T cell receptor beta chains from one sample in a study of OX40 agonist ivuxolimab in advanced cancers. Repertoires were generated with immunoSEQ multiplex PCR, while TCRdb's copy carries only in-frame clones and drops some. Here the sample spans about 34,000 clones, 80% to 95% being singletons. The source material was CD4+ or CD8+ T cells sorted from blood, sampled in a trial of the OX40 agonist ivuxolimab. These receptors all stem from an adult with an advanced solid tumor such as melanoma, head and neck, liver or kidney cancer. The CDR3 runs from the conserved cysteine through the conserved F or W. A D gene is named only where the DNA matches it firmly. Part of the rows lack a size; the others show once, few, many or a class for expanded clones.

D gene | J gene | V gene | clone size | CDR3 DNA | CDR3 protein
NA | TRBJ2-1 | TRBV19 | NA | TGTGCCAGTACCAACCGGGGAGGGGGCTCCTACAATGAGCAGTTCTTC | CASTNRGGGSYNEQFF
NA | TRBJ1-1 | TRBV6-5 | few | TGTGCCAGCAGTTTCGGACGACTGAACACTGAAGCTTTCTTT | CASSFGRLNTEAFF
TRBD1 | TRBJ2-7 | TRBV4-1 | NA | TGCGCCAGCAGCCAAGTTACTGCAGGGGGAACCTACGAGCAGTACTTC | CASSQVTAGGTYEQYF
NA | TRBJ2-5 | TRBV5-4 | NA | TGTGCCAGCAGCTTGGCAGCAGGACGGGAGACCCAGTACTTC | CASSLAAGRETQYF
NA | TRBJ1-1 | TRBV30 | NA | TGTGCCTGGAATCGACAGCAGAACACTGAAGCTTTCTTT | CAWNRQQNTEAFF
TRBD2 | TRBJ2-3 | TRBV7-9 | NA | TGTAGCGGGGGCTTTAGCACAGATACGCAGTATTTT | CSGGFSTDTQYF
NA | TRBJ2-7 | TRBV5-5 | NA | TGTGCCAGCAGCTTGGAAGGGCTAAGCTCCTACGAGCAGTACTTC | CASSLEGLSSYEQYF
TRBD1 | TRBJ1-5 | TRBV30 | NA | TGTGCCTGGACCCAACAGGGGGATCAGCCCCAGCATTTT | CAWTQQGDQPQHF
NA | TRBJ1-3 | TRBV28 | NA | TGTGCCAGCAGTTTATGGTCCGGGGATAGCGGAAACACCATATATTTT | CASSLWSGDSGNTIYF
TRBD1 | TRBJ1-2 | TRBV5-6 | NA | TGTGCCAGCAGGTTCCAGGGGGCCGAGGGCTACACCTTC | CASRFQGAEGYTF